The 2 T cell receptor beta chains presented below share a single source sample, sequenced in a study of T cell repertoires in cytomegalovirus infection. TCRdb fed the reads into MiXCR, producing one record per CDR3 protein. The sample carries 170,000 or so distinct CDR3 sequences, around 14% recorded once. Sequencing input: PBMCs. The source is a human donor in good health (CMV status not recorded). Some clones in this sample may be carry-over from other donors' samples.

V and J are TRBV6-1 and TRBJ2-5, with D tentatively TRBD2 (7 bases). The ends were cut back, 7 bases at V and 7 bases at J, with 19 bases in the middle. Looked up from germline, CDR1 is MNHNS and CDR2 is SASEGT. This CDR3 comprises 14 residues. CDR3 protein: CASTIGGALGTQYF. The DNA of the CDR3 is TGTGCCAGCACCATTGGGGGGGCGTTAGGGACCCAGTACTTC.

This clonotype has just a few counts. CDR3 nucleotides: TGTGCCAGCACCTTCTCGGCGGATACGCAGTATTTT. Its translation is CASTFSADTQYF. V gene TRBV7-9 combines with J gene TRBJ2-3; D is unclear. Looked up from germline, CDR1 is SEHNR and CDR2 is FQNEAQ (reference sequence). The CDR3 sequence is 12 residues long. Deletions cut 7 bases from V and 6 bases from J, with 11 bases between.